Listed here are 12 T cell receptor beta chains from one sample, sequenced in a study of Ad26.COV2.S vaccination and SARS-CoV-2 variants. TCRdb keeps only in-frame clones here, not all; method: immunoSEQ multiplex PCR. In the table there are about 680,000 clones, roughly 90% of which are singletons. The treatment: roughly 19 received Ad26.COV2.S at low or high dose, single or two shots; about 5 received placebo; per-sample allocation not given. Specimen acquisition occurred on day 63 following the initial vaccine or placebo injection. The sample here was peripheral blood, taken in a trial of Ad26.COV2.S vaccine versus placebo. The receptors stem from a person between 18 and 65 years old who received the Ad26.COV2.S COVID-19 vaccine or a placebo.

V and J are TRBV7-2 and TRBJ1-1; tentative D call: TRBD1 (6 bases). From germline, CDR1 is SGHTA and CDR2 FQGNSA. Trimming stripped 8 bases from V and 0 bases from J, with 16 bases between. This CDR3 region has 15 residues. The CDR3 DNA is TGTGCCAGCGCCGATGGGGGGCTCATGAACACTGAAGCTTTCTTT. Its translation: CASADGGLMNTEAFF.

The chain links TRBV7-9 to TRBJ1-5; D is uncertain. Trimming pared 6 bases from V and 3 bases from J, leaving 12 bases between. The germline CDR1 and CDR2 sequences are SEHNR and FQNEAQ (reference sequence). CDR3 length: 14 amino acids. The CDR3 loop reads CASSSSRSNQPQHF. The CDR3 DNA is TGTGCCAGCAGTTCTAGCAGGTCCAATCAGCCCCAGCATTTT.

The V gene is TRBV5-5, the J gene TRBJ2-1; perhaps D is TRBD1 or TRBD2 (5 bases each). The CDR3 consists of 14 residues. V was pared by 5 bases and J by 7 bases, with 16 bases between. Germline-derived CDR1 and CDR2 are SGHKS and YYEKEE (reference sequence). In DNA, the CDR3 is TGTGCCAGCAGTACCGGGACGCACGGGAATGAGCAGTTCTTC. As protein: CASSTGTHGNEQFF.

V gene TRBV2 combines with J gene TRBJ2-4, with 12 bases aligning to TRBD2. Germline V gives CDR1 SNHLY, CDR2 FYNNEI. The CDR3 is made up of 14 amino acids. With V trimmed by 8 bases and J by 8 bases, 7 bases remained unmatched. The CDR3 loop is CASGGLAGLDIQYF. Here the CDR3 DNA reads TGTGCCAGCGGTGGACTAGCGGGATTAGACATTCAGTACTTC.

The J gene is TRBJ2-7, the V gene TRBV7-2, with 8 bases matching TRBD1. Germline values: CDR1 SGHTA, CDR2 FQGNSA. There are 14 residues in the CDR3. Unmatched junction bases numbered 5, after V lost 6 bases and J lost 1 base. The CDR3 region is CASSLRDRSYEQYF. CDR3 DNA: TGTGCCAGCAGTCTCCGGGACAGGTCCTACGAGCAGTACTTC.

CDR3 sequence reads: CASSPGTAGADTQYF. CDR3 DNA: TGCGCCAGCAGCCCCGGGACTGCAGGCGCAGATACGCAGTATTTT. The chain recombines TRBV5-1 with TRBJ2-3, with D tentatively TRBD2 (6 bases). CDR1 SGHRS and CDR2 YFSETQ come from the germline V gene. Trimming took off 4 bases at V and 4 bases at J, with 16 bases between the two ends. CDR3 size: 15 residues. Drawing the rest from reference TRBV5-1 and TRBJ2-3, the complete variable domain is KAGVTQTPRYLIKTRGQQVTLSCSPISGHRSVSWYQQTPGQGLQFLFEYFSETQRNKGNFPGRFSGRQFSNSRSEMNVSTLELGDSALYLCASSPGTAGADTQYFGPGTRLTVL.

The rearrangement uses TRBV5-1 and TRBJ2-2; D is undetermined. V gave up 1 base and J gave up 2 bases, with 6 bases separating them. CDR1 is SGHRS, CDR2 YFSETQ, per germline. The CDR3 length is 14 residues. For the CDR3, the DNA is TGCGCCAGCAGCTTGCGGCCAAACACCGGGGAGCTGTTTTTT. This codes for CASSLRPNTGELFF.

The chain is built from TRBV3-1 (or the pseudogene TRBV3-2) and TRBJ2-5; 11 bases line up with TRBD2. V shed 1 base and J 5 bases; nucleotides not matched to a gene: 9. The germline CDR1 and CDR2 sequences are LGHDT and YNNKEL (reference sequence). The CDR3 consists of 17 residues. The CDR3 sequence: CASSQAVLAGGLETQYF. CDR3 nucleotides: TGTGCCAGCAGCCAAGCTGTATTAGCGGGGGGGCTGGAGACCCAGTACTTC.

V is TRBV7-9 and J is TRBJ1-4; 7 bases match TRBD1. Germline CDR1 and CDR2: SEHNR and FQNEAQ (reference sequence). With V trimmed by 4 bases and J by 7 bases, 6 bases remained unmatched. The CDR3 is made up of 14 amino acids. The CDR3 DNA is TGTGCCAGCAGCTACAGACAGGGAAGTGAAAAACTGTTTTTT. This gives the protein CASSYRQGSEKLFF.

The rearrangement links TRBV7-2 to TRBJ2-3, with 7 bases fitting TRBD2. V gave up 2 bases and J gave up 3 bases; unmatched junction bases: 8. Germline V gene data show CDR1 as SGHTA and CDR2 as FQGNSA. There are 16 residues in the CDR3. The CDR3 DNA reads as TGTGCCAGCAGCTTATTCGGCGGGAGTAGTACAGATACGCAGTATTTT. Amino acid sequence: CASSLFGGSSTDTQYF.

The V gene is TRBV9, the J gene TRBJ1-3; weak D call: TRBD1 (6 bases). Germline V gene lookup returns CDR1 SGDLS and CDR2 YYNGEE. The CDR3 contains 19 residues. Between the trimmed V and J ends, which lost 0 bases and 0 bases, there was a span of 19 bases. The CDR3: CASSVATSMVGGSGNTIYF. As DNA, the CDR3 is TGTGCCAGCAGCGTAGCTACGTCAATGGTAGGGGGCTCTGGAAACACCATATATTTT.

The chain employs TRBV18 and TRBJ2-7; TRBD2 aligns across 8 bases. This CDR3 has 17 residues. V was clipped by 0 bases and J by 7 bases; unmatched bases: 14. Germline lookup yields CDR1 KGHSH and CDR2 LQKENI. The CDR3 DNA reads as TGTGCCAGCTCACCACCAGCGGGAGTTCCTTTTGGTGATGAGCAGTACTTC. It yields the protein CASSPPAGVPFGDEQYF.